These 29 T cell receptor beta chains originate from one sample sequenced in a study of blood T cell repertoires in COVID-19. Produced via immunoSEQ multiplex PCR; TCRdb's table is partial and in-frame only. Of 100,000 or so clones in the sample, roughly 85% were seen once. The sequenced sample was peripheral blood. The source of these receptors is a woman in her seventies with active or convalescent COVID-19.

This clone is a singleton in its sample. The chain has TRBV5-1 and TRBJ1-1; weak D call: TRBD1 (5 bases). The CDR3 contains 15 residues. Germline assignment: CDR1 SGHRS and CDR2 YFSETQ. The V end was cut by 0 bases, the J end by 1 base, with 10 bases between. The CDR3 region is CASSLVGVGNTEAFF. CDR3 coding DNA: TGCGCCAGCAGCTTGGTAGGGGTAGGGAACACTGAAGCTTTCTTT. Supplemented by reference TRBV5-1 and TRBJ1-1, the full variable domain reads KAGVTQTPRYLIKTRGQQVTLSCSPISGHRSVSWYQQTPGQGLQFLFEYFSETQRNKGNFPGRFSGRQFSNSRSEMNVSTLELGDSALYLCASSLVGVGNTEAFFGQGTRLTVV.

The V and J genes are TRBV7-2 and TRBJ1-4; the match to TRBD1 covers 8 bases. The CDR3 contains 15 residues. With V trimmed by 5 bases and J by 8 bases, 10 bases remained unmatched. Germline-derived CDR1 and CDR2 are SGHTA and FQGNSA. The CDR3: CASSLNRGVDEKLFF. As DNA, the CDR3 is TGTGCCAGCAGCCTAAACAGGGGGGTGGACGAAAAACTGTTTTTT.

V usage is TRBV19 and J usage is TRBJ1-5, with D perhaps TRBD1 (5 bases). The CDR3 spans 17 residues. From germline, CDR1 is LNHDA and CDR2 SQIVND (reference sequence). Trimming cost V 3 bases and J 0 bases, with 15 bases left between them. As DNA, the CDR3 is TGTGCCAGTAGTATTGGGGCGGGGAAGGATAGCAATCAGCCCCAGCATTTT. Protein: CASSIGAGKDSNQPQHF.

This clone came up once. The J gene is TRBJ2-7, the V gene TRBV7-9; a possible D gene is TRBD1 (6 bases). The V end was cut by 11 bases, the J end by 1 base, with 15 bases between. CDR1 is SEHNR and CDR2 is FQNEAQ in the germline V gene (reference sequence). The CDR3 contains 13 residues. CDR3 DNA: TGTGCCGGGGAAGACAGGCTATCCTACGAGCAGTACTTC. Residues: CAGEDRLSYEQYF.

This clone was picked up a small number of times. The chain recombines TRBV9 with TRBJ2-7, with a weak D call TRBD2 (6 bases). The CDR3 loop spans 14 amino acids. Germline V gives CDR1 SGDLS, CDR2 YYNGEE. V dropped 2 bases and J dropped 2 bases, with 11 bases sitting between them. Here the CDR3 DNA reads TGTGCCAGCAGCGTCTCTGCGGGGCCCTACGAGCAGTACTTC. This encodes CASSVSAGPYEQYF.

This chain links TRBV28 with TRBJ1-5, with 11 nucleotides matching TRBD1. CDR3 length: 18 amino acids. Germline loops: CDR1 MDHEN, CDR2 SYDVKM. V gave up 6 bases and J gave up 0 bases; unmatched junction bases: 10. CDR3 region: CASSTRTGGMGSNQPQHF. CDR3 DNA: TGTGCCAGCAGCACAAGGACAGGGGGCATGGGTAGCAATCAGCCCCAGCATTTT.

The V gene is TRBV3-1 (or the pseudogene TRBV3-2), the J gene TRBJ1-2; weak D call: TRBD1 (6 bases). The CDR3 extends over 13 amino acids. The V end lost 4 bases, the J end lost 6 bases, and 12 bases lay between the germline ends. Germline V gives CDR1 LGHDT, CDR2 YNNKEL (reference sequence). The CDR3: CASSPTGKDGYTF. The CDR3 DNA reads TGTGCCAGCAGCCCCACAGGGAAAGATGGCTACACCTTC.

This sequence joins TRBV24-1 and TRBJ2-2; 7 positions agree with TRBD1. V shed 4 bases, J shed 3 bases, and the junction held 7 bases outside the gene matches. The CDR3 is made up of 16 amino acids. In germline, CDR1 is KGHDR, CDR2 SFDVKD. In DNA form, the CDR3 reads TGTGCCACCAGTGACTACGGGACAGAGGACACCGGGGAGCTGTTTTTT. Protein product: CATSDYGTEDTGELFF.

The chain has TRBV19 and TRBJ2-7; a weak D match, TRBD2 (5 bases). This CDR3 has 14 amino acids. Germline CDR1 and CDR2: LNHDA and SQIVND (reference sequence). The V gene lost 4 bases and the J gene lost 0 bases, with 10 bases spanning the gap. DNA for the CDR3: TGTGCCAGTAGTAAGACTACGGGCTCCTACGAGCAGTACTTC. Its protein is CASSKTTGSYEQYF.

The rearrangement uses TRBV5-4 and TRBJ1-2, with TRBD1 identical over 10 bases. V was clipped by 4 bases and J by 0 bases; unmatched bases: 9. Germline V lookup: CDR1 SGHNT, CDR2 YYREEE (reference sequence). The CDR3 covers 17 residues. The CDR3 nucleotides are TGTGCCAGCAGCCGATGGGACAGGGGCCGAGCTAACTATGGCTACACCTTC. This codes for CASSRWDRGRANYGYTF.

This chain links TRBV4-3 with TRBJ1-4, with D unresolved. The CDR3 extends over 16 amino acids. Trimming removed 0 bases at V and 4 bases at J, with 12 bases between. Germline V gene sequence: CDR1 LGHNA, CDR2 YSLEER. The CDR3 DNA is TGCGCCAGCAGCCAAGAATACCCGGAGGGTAATGAAAAACTGTTTTTT. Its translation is CASSQEYPEGNEKLFF.

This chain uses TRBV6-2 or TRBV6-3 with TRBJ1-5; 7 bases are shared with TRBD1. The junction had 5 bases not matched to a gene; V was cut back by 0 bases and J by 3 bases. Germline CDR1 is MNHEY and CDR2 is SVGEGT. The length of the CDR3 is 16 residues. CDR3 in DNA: TGTGCCAGCAGTTACTCGAACAGGGGTAACAATCAGCCCCAGCATTTT. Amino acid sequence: CASSYSNRGNNQPQHF.

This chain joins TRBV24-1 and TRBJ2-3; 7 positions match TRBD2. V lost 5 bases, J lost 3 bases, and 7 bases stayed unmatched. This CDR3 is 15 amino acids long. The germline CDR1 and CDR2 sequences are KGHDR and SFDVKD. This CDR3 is CATSVPSGQTDTQYF. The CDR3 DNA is TGTGCCACCAGTGTGCCTAGCGGTCAGACAGATACGCAGTATTTT.

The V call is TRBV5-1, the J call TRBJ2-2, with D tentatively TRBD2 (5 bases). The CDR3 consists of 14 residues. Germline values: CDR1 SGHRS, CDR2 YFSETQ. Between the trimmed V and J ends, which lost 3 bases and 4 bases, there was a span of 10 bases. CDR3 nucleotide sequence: TGCGCCAGCAGCTCGGGGTTTGGCACCGGGGAGCTGTTTTTT. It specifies CASSSGFGTGELFF. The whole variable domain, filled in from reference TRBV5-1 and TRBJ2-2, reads KAGVTQTPRYLIKTRGQQVTLSCSPISGHRSVSWYQQTPGQGLQFLFEYFSETQRNKGNFPGRFSGRQFSNSRSEMNVSTLELGDSALYLCASSSGFGTGELFFGEGSRLTVL.

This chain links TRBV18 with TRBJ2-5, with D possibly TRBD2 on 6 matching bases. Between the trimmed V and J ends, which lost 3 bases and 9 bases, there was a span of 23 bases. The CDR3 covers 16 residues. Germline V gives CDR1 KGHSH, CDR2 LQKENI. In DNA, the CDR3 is TGTGCCAGCTCACCGGATCTGGGAGCCGCTGGGGAGGCCCAGTACTTC. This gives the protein CASSPDLGAAGEAQYF.

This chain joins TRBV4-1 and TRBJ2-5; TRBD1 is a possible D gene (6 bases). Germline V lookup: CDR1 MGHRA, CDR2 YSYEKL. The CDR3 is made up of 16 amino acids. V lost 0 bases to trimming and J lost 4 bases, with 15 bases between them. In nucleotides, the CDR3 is TGCGCCAGCAGCCAAGAGGGTACAGGGTCGGGAGAGACCCAGTACTTC. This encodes CASSQEGTGSGETQYF.

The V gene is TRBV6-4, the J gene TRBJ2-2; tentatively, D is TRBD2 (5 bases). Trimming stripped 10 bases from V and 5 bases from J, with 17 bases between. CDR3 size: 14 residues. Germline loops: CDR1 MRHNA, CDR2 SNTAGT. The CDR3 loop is CATRLSASTGELFF. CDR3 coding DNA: TGTGCCACCAGACTTAGCGCGAGTACCGGGGAGCTGTTTTTT.

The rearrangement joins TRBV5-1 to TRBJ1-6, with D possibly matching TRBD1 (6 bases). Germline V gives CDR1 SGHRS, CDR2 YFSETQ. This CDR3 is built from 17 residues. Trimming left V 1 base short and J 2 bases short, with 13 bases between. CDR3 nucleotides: TGCGCCAGCAGCTTGACAGGGCCGGGCGCCTATAATTCACCCCTCCACTTT. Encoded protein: CASSLTGPGAYNSPLHF.

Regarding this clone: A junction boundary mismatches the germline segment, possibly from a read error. CDR3 coding DNA: TGTGCCAGCAGCTTAGGGACTAGCGGGGAACAGACTTTT. Encoded protein: CASSLGTSGEQTF. The V gene is TRBV11-1, the J gene TRBJ2-3; 12 nucleotides match TRBD2. Germline CDR1 reads SGHAT; CDR2 reads FQDESV (reference sequence). The CDR3 is made up of 13 amino acids. Looking up the rest from reference TRBV11-1 and TRBJ2-3 gives the full variable domain: EAEVAQSPRYKITEKSQAVAFWCDPISGHATLYWYRQILGQGPELLVQFQDESVVDDSQLPKDRFSAERLKGVDSTLKIQPAELGDSAMYLCASSLGTSGEQTFGPGTRLTVL.

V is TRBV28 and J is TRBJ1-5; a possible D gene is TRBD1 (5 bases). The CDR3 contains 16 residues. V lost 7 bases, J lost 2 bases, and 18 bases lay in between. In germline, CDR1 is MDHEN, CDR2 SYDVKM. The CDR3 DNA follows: TGTGCCAGCACCAAAGGTGGGGGGTCGGGCAATCAGCCCCAGCATTTT. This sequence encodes CASTKGGGSGNQPQHF.

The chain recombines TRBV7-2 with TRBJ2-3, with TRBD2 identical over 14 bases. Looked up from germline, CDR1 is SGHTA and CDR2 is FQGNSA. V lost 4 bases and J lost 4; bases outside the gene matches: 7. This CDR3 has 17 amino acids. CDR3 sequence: CASSSRRTSGGPDTQYF. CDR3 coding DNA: TGTGCCAGCAGCTCGAGACGGACTAGCGGGGGGCCAGATACGCAGTATTTT.

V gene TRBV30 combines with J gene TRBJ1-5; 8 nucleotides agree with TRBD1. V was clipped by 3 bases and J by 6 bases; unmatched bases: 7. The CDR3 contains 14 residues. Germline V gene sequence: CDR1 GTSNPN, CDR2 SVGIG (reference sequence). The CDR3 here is CAWSRTGLVQPQHF. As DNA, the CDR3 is TGTGCCTGGAGCCGGACAGGGTTGGTTCAGCCCCAGCATTTT.

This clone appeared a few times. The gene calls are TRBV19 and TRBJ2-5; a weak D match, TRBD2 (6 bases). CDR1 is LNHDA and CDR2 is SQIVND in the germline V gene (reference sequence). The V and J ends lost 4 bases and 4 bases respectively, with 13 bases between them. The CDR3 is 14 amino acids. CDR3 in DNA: TGTGCCAGTAGTACCGGGGGTGCGGTAGAGACCCAGTACTTC. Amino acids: CASSTGGAVETQYF.

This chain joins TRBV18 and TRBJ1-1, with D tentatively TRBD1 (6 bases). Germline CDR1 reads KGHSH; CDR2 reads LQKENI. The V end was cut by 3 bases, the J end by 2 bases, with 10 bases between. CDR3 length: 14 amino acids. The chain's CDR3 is CASSPRTANTEAFF. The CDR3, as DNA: TGTGCCAGCTCACCGCGGACAGCTAACACTGAAGCTTTCTTT.

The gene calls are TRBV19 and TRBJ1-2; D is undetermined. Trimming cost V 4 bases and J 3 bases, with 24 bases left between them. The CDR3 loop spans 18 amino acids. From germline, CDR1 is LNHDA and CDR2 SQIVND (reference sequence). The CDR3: CASSNPFGSASRDYGYTF. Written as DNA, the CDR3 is TGTGCCAGTAGTAACCCGTTCGGATCCGCCTCTCGGGACTATGGCTACACCTTC.

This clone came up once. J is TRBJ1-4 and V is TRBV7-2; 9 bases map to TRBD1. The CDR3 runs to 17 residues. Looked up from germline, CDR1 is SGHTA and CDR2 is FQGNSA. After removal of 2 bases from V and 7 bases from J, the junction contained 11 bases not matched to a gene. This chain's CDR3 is CASSLTLRDRVGEKLFF. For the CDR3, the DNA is TGTGCCAGCAGCTTAACTTTAAGGGACAGGGTGGGTGAAAAACTGTTTTTT.

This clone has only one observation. CDR3 region: CASSPAGRVKEQFF. CDR3 bases: TGTGCCAGTAGCCCAGCAGGGAGGGTCAAGGAGCAGTTCTTC. The V and J genes are TRBV19 and TRBJ2-1; 7 positions match TRBD2. After removal of 6 bases from V and 10 bases from J, the junction contained 12 bases not matched to a gene. The CDR3 contains 14 residues. Germline loops: CDR1 LNHDA, CDR2 SQIVND (reference sequence).

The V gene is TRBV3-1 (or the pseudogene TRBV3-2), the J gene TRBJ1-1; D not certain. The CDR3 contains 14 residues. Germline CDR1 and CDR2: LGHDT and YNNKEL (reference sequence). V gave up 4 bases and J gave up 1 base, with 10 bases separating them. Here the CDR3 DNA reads TGTGCCAGCAGCCCCGGACTGGGGAACACTGAAGCTTTCTTT. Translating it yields CASSPGLGNTEAFF.

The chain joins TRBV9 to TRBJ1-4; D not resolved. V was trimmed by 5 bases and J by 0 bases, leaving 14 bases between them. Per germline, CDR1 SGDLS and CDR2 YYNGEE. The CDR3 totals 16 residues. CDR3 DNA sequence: TGTGCCAGCAGTAAACAAGCGGGTGCAACTAATGAAAAACTGTTTTTT. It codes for CASSKQAGATNEKLFF.